This is a list of T cell receptor beta chains from one sample in a study of blood T cell repertoires in COVID-19. Using immunoSEQ multiplex PCR, the repertoire was profiled, and TCRdb retains in-frame clones only, with some absent. The sample gives about 260,000 clones, around 90% of which show up once; about 0.7% is in the top ten. The sample consisted of peripheral blood. Receptors were obtained from a human donor in a cohort sampled during active COVID-19. Both conserved end residues are part of each CDR3. The D gene is left open where the match is weak. Part of the rows lack a size; the others show once, few, many or a class for expanded clones.

>.|TRBJ1-5|TRBV6-2/TRBV6-3|.
CASSPNYSNQPQHF
TGTGCCAGCAGTCCCAACTATAGCAATCAGCCCCAGCATTTT
>once|TRBJ1-1|TRBV5-6|TRBD1
CASSWGTGPNTEAFF
TGTGCCAGCAGCTGGGGGACAGGGCCGAACACTGAAGCTTTCTTT
>.|TRBJ2-2|TRBV5-5|TRBD1
CASSLAGTGYTGELFF
TGTGCCAGCAGCTTGGCAGGGACAGGGTACACCGGGGAGCTGTTTTTT
>.|TRBJ2-1|TRBV9|TRBD1
CASSVGTASSYNEQFF
TGTGCCAGCAGCGTGGGGACAGCAAGCTCCTACAATGAGCAGTTCTTC
>.|TRBJ2-7|TRBV4-3|.
CASSQDTEREQYF
TGCGCCAGCAGCCAAGATACCGAGAGAGAGCAGTACTTC
>.|TRBJ2-3|TRBV3-1/TRBV3-2|TRBD2
CASSQEVSGSEAWQVEDTQYF
TGTGCCAGCAGCCAAGAAGTGAGCGGGAGTGAAGCGTGGCAGGTTGAAGATACGCAGTATTTT
>.|TRBJ1-2|TRBV19|TRBD1
CARSTGTVNGYTF
TGTGCCAGATCTACCGGGACAGTGAATGGCTACACCTTC
>.|TRBJ2-7|TRBV12-3/TRBV12-4|.
CASSYDRAYEQYF
TGTGCCAGCAGCTATGACAGAGCCTACGAGCAGTACTTC
>.|TRBJ2-7|TRBV28|TRBD2
CASSSLAGERYEQYF
TGTGCCAGCAGTTCCTTAGCGGGAGAACGCTACGAGCAGTACTTC
>.|TRBJ2-5|TRBV28|.
CASSSVVASEETQYF
TGTGCCAGCAGTTCGGTAGTAGCTAGCGAAGAGACCCAGTACTTC
>.|TRBJ2-3|TRBV7-2|.
CASSSHNTDTQYF
TGTGCCAGCAGCTCACACAACACAGATACGCAGTATTTT
>once|TRBJ2-1|TRBV6-2/TRBV6-3|.
CASSPSGGISYNEQFF
TGTGCCAGCAGTCCCTCTGGAGGAATCTCCTACAATGAGCAGTTCTTC
>.|TRBJ1-1|TRBV6-2/TRBV6-3|.
CASSQQGVWTEAFF
TGTGCCAGCAGTCAACAGGGCGTGTGGACTGAAGCTTTCTTT
>.|TRBJ2-3|TRBV24-1|TRBD2
CATSAGGGLTDTQYF
TGTGCCACCAGTGCCGGGGGGGGCCTGACAGATACGCAGTATTTT
>.|TRBJ1-1|TRBV27|.
CASTLEPGTEAFF
TGTGCCAGCACCCTAGAACCGGGAACTGAAGCTTTCTTT
>.|TRBJ2-7|TRBV5-4|.
CASSPEAGQSYEQYF
TGTGCCAGCAGCCCTGAAGCGGGCCAATCCTACGAGCAGTACTTC